This passage covers 21 T cell receptor beta chains from one sample sequenced in a study of cytomegalovirus exposure and HLA in healthy donors. Vbeta (60) and Jbeta (13) primers were used in the PCR. Libraries were prepared by immunoSEQ multiplex PCR; TCRdb keeps only in-frame clonotypes and omits some of them. The data show some 130,000 clones, about four fifths seen once. The sample consisted of PBMCs. These receptors originate from a human donor in good health.

The V call is TRBV6-5, the J call TRBJ1-1, with 7 positions matching TRBD1. Trimming cost V 10 bases and J 3 bases; bases outside gene matches: 8. This CDR3 has 13 residues. Germline CDR1 reads MNHEY; CDR2 reads SVGAGI. The CDR3 DNA sequence: TGTGCCACCCGGGACAGACCCGACACTGAAGCTTTCTTT. Amino acids: CATRDRPDTEAFF.

The chain has TRBV27 and TRBJ2-7, with D tentatively TRBD2 (5 bases). CDR1 is MNHEY, CDR2 SMNVEV, per germline (reference sequence). V lost 3 bases and J 2 bases, leaving 11 bases between the germline ends. The CDR3 has 14 residues. CDR3 coding DNA: TGTGCCAGCAGTTTCGGGGAAGGGACCTACGAGCAGTACTTC. Translation gives CASSFGEGTYEQYF.

CDR3 sequence (DNA): TGTGCCAGCAGCTTAGAGGAAGGGGTAGGTGGCTACACCTTC. Translating it yields CASSLEEGVGGYTF. V usage is TRBV7-6 and J usage is TRBJ1-2; D is possibly TRBD1 (5 bases). V dropped 1 base and J dropped 7 bases, with 13 bases sitting between them. The CDR3 runs 14 residues. The germline V gene has CDR1 SGHVS and CDR2 FNYEAQ.

The chain has TRBV4-1 and TRBJ1-4, with D unresolved. Trimming took 8 bases from V and 0 from J, leaving 16 bases between them. This CDR3 is 16 amino acids long. CDR1 is MGHRA, CDR2 YSYEKL, per germline. In nucleotides, the CDR3 is TGCGCCAGCGCCCCAAGGTGGGAGCCAACTAATGAAAAACTGTTTTTT. Protein product: CASAPRWEPTNEKLFF.

The rearrangement links TRBV29-1 to TRBJ2-3; 7 bases agree with TRBD1. Germline lookup yields CDR1 SQVTM and CDR2 ANQGSEA. V shed 5 bases and J 3 bases; nucleotides not matched to a gene: 8. This CDR3 region has 14 residues. The CDR3 region is CSVLRTGGTDTQYF. In nucleotides, the CDR3 is TGCAGCGTTTTACGGACAGGAGGAACAGATACGCAGTATTTT.

The rearrangement uses TRBV5-1 and TRBJ2-7; D is uncertain. Trimming shortened V by 0 bases and J by 0 bases, and 13 bases separated the two germline ends. There are 16 residues in the CDR3. CDR1 is SGHRS and CDR2 is YFSETQ in the germline V gene. The CDR3 nucleotides read TGCGCCAGCAGCTTGGGTCAGGCCCAGCCCTCCTACGAGCAGTACTTC. It is translated as CASSLGQAQPSYEQYF.

This chain joins TRBV6-5 and TRBJ1-6; D is undetermined. V lost 6 bases, J lost 7 bases, and 16 bases lay in between. Germline-derived CDR1 and CDR2 are MNHEY and SVGAGI. The CDR3 totals 15 residues. This chain's CDR3 is CASRALRGWNSPLHF. CDR3 coding DNA: TGTGCCAGCAGAGCATTGCGGGGATGGAATTCACCCCTCCACTTT.

V gene TRBV6-5 combines with J gene TRBJ2-5; D is possibly TRBD2 (5 bases). The CDR3 spans 13 residues. Trimming took off 6 bases at V and 2 bases at J, with 10 bases between the two ends. Germline V lookup: CDR1 MNHEY, CDR2 SVGAGI. The chain's CDR3 is CASSSDSQETQYF. Written as DNA, the CDR3 is TGTGCCAGCAGCTCGGACTCTCAAGAGACCCAGTACTTC.

This clone was found a few times. V and J are TRBV6-5 and TRBJ2-7; tentatively, D is TRBD1 (6 bases). This CDR3 spans 14 amino acids. V gave up 2 bases and J gave up 5 bases, with 13 bases separating them. The germline V gene encodes CDR1 MNHEY and CDR2 SVGAGI. CDR3 amino acids: CASSYTHTGNEQYF. The DNA of the CDR3 is TGTGCCAGCAGTTACACGCATACAGGGAACGAGCAGTACTTC.

This chain connects TRBV25-1 to TRBJ2-5; 8 bases fit TRBD2. The V gene end was trimmed by 3 bases and the J gene end by 4 bases; junction bases not matched to a gene: 10. This CDR3 is 16 amino acids long. The germline gives CDR1 MGHDK, CDR2 SYGVNS. The CDR3 spells CASSDGGGFFGETQYF. The CDR3 DNA follows: TGTGCCAGCAGTGATGGCGGGGGGTTTTTCGGAGAGACCCAGTACTTC.

The V and J genes are TRBV2 and TRBJ1-5, with TRBD1 identical over 8 bases. This CDR3 comprises 14 residues. V lost 6 bases and J lost 6; bases outside the gene matches: 7. CDR1 and CDR2 (germline): SNHLY, FYNNEI. The CDR3 protein is CASRVGQGIQPQHF. The CDR3 DNA reads as TGTGCCAGCAGGGTAGGACAGGGTATTCAGCCCCAGCATTTT.

V is TRBV7-9 and J is TRBJ1-4; D is ambiguous. V dropped 9 bases and J dropped 8 bases, with 19 bases sitting between them. The V gene's germline CDR1 is SEHNR and CDR2 FQNEAQ (reference sequence). The CDR3 is 14 amino acids. The CDR3 DNA follows: TGTGCCAGATACAAGGCGGGCGTCGGGGAAAAACTGTTTTTT. Translated, it gives CARYKAGVGEKLFF.

The chain uses TRBV28 and TRBJ2-7, with 7 bases fitting TRBD1. This CDR3 is 13 amino acids long. J lost 5 bases, V lost 4 bases, and 5 bases had no gene match. In germline, CDR1 is MDHEN, CDR2 SYDVKM. The CDR3 DNA reads as TGTGCCAGCAGTTACAGGGGCTACGACGAGCAGTACTTC. As protein: CASSYRGYDEQYF.

The V call is TRBV7-6, the J call TRBJ1-1, with D unresolved. The CDR3 sequence is 16 residues long. Looked up from germline, CDR1 is SGHVS and CDR2 is FNYEAQ. V dropped 5 bases and J dropped 0 bases, with 16 bases sitting between them. CDR3 nucleotide sequence: TGTGCCAGCAGCCCCGGGAGGGTGCGTATGAACACTGAAGCTTTCTTT. Protein sequence: CASSPGRVRMNTEAFF.

The rearrangement joins TRBV6-4 to TRBJ2-5, with 10 bases that match TRBD2. Germline CDR1 is MRHNA and CDR2 is SNTAGT. The CDR3 runs to 17 residues. V lost 4 bases and J lost 2; bases outside the gene matches: 10. CDR3 amino acids: CASSGGGGLAEQETQYF. The CDR3, as DNA: TGTGCCAGCAGTGGGGGGGGCGGACTAGCGGAACAAGAGACCCAGTACTTC.

The table lists this clone with a count of one. The V gene is TRBV7-6, the J gene TRBJ2-5, with D possibly TRBD1 on 6 matching bases. The J call may be mistaken, given a closer DNA end match to TRBJ2-7. This CDR3 has 14 amino acids. The germline gives CDR1 SGHVS, CDR2 FNYEAQ. CDR3 sequence (DNA): TGTGCCTCCAAGGAAGAGACAGGCAGCTACGAGCAGTACTTC. This codes for CASKEETGSYEQYF.

The V gene is TRBV4-2, the J gene TRBJ2-5; a weak D match, TRBD1 (5 bases). The germline V and J ends were trimmed by 3 bases and 11 bases, with 16 bases remaining between them. Germline V lookup: CDR1 LGHNA, CDR2 YNFKEQ. CDR3 size: 13 residues. Written as DNA, the CDR3 is TGTGCCAGCAGCCAGCTACAGGACGGACGGCAGTACTTC. Encoded protein: CASSQLQDGRQYF.

This clone occurred once. This same CDR3 is encoded by further DNA sequences in the sample. This chain connects TRBV28 to TRBJ2-7, with 10 bases matching TRBD2. CDR1 and CDR2 from the germline V gene are MDHEN and SYDVKM. This CDR3 has 20 residues. V lost 5 bases, J lost 0 bases, and 19 bases stayed unmatched. CDR3 DNA sequence: TGTGCCAGCAGTCCAGCGACCATGGCGTTAGCGGGGGGCAGCTCCTACGAGCAGTACTTC. Translated: CASSPATMALAGGSSYEQYF.

The gene calls are TRBV19 and TRBJ2-3; D unresolved. This CDR3 spans 15 amino acids. With 2 bases removed from V and 1 base from J, the gap between germline ends came to 10 bases. Germline loops: CDR1 LNHDA, CDR2 SQIVND (reference sequence). CDR3 nucleotide sequence: TGTGCCAGTAGTATAATTGCGACTCGCACAGATACGCAGTATTTT. It is translated as CASSIIATRTDTQYF. The entire variable domain, with the rest obtained from reference TRBV19 and TRBJ2-3, is as follows: DGGITQSPKYLFRKEGQNVTLSCEQNLNHDAMYWYRQDPGQGLRLIYYSQIVNDFQKGDIAEGYSVSREKKESFPLTVTSAQKNPTAFYLCASSIIATRTDTQYFGPGTRLTVL.

V and J are TRBV7-6 and TRBJ1-1, with 7 bases lining up with TRBD1. Germline V gene data show CDR1 as SGHVS and CDR2 as FNYEAQ. The CDR3 has 15 residues. V gave up 6 bases and J gave up 6 bases; unmatched junction bases: 13. DNA for the CDR3: TGTGCCAGCAGTCGGTCGGGCAGGGGGGTTTCTGAAGCTTTCTTT. Its protein is CASSRSGRGVSEAFF.

This rearrangement joins TRBV29-1 to TRBJ1-2; D perhaps matches TRBD1 (5 bases). V was clipped by 3 bases and J by 4 bases, with 9 bases between them. The germline V gene encodes CDR1 SQVTM and CDR2 ANQGSEA. This CDR3 is 12 amino acids long. CDR3 sequence reads: CSVDDRIYGYTF. In DNA form, the CDR3 reads TGCAGCGTTGACGACAGAATCTATGGCTACACCTTC.